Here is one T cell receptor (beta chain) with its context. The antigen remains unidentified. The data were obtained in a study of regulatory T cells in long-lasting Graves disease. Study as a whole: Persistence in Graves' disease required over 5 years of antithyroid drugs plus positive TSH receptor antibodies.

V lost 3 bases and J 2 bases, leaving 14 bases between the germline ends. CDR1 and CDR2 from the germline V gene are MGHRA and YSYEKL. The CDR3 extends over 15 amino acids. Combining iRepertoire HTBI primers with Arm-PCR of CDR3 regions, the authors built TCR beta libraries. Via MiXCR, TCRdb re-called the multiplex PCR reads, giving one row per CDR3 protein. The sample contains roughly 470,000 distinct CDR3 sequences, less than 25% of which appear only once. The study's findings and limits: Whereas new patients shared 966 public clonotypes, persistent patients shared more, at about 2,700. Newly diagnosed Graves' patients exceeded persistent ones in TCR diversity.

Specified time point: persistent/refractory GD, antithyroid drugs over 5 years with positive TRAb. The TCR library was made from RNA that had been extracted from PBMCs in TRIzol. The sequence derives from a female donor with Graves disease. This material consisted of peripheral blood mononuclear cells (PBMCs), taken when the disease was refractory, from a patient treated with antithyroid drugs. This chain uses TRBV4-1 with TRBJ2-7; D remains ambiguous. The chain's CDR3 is CASSHDSKETYEQYF. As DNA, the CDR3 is TGCGCCAGCAGCCATGATTCGAAAGAGACCTACGAGCAGTACTTC.